A few counts support the clone carrying this T cell receptor (beta chain). MiXCR, run by TCRdb on the RT-PCR reads, gives a single entry per CDR3 protein. The sample has about 520,000 distinct CDR3 sequences, approximately 6.9% seen once. The sample originates from a study of response to subunit inactivated influenza vaccine. The source material was PBMCs from blood, sampled about 23 months after vaccination. The sequence was obtained from a man between 50 and 70 years old who received an inactivated influenza vaccine.

For the CDR3, the DNA is TGTGCCAGCAGCAACTTCGCGGGGGCGAGGACTGAAGCTTTCTTT. Protein sequence: CASSNFAGARTEAFF. The chain uses TRBV5-6 and TRBJ1-1, with D possibly TRBD1 on 6 matching bases. Germline V gene data show CDR1 as SGHDT and CDR2 as YYEEEE. V shed 4 bases and J shed 5 bases, with 18 bases lying between them. The CDR3 consists of 15 residues. Looking up the rest from reference TRBV5-6 and TRBJ1-1 gives the full variable domain: DAGVTQSPTHLIKTRGQQVTLRCSPKSGHDTVSWYQQALGQGPQFIFQYYEEEERQRGNFPDRFSGHQFPNYSSELNVNALLLGDSALYLCASSNFAGARTEAFFGQGTRLTVV.